What follows are 18 T cell receptor beta chains derived from one specimen sequenced in a study of shared clonotypes between healthy human individuals. TCRdb keeps only in-frame clones here, not all; method: immunoSEQ multiplex PCR. This repertoire shows a few hundred thousand clones, about 97% found once; its top ten account for around 0.29%. The sequencing input was memory CD8+ T cells sorted from blood. Documented subset: CD45RO+ cells pooled with CCR7-negative TemRA cells. These receptors all stem from a young man in good health.

The chain recombines TRBV6-6 with TRBJ2-5; D is perhaps TRBD1 (5 bases). In germline, CDR1 is MNHNY, CDR2 SVGAGI (reference sequence). This CDR3 has 12 residues. The V and J ends lost 4 bases and 2 bases respectively, with 5 bases between them. In nucleotides, the CDR3 is TGTGCCAGCAGTTGGACACAAGAGACCCAGTACTTC. Amino acid sequence: CASSWTQETQYF.

This chain links TRBV25-1 with TRBJ1-1, with D possibly TRBD1 on 6 matching bases. The CDR3 runs 15 residues. Between the trimmed V and J ends, which lost 1 base and 5 bases, there was a span of 14 bases. Per the germline V gene, CDR1 is MGHDK and CDR2 is SYGVNS. CDR3 coding DNA: TGTGCCAGCAGTGAATTCGGCAGGGGAGGTACTGAAGCTTTCTTT. This encodes CASSEFGRGGTEAFF.

The chain employs TRBV6-1 and TRBJ2-7; D is possibly TRBD1 (6 bases). Per germline, CDR1 MNHNS and CDR2 SASEGT. Trimming pared 7 bases from V and 2 bases from J, leaving 15 bases between. The CDR3 is 14 amino acids. The CDR3: CASIYRTAPYEQYF. CDR3 bases: TGTGCCAGCATCTACCGGACAGCCCCCTACGAGCAGTACTTC.

This clone was picked up one time. Written as DNA, the CDR3 is TGTGCTACTAAAGAATTACCGAACACTGAAGCTTTCTTT. Protein sequence: CATKELPNTEAFF. This chain connects TRBV19 to TRBJ1-1; D gene unclear. The germline V gene encodes CDR1 LNHDA and CDR2 SQIVND (reference sequence). CDR3 length: 13 residues.

The gene calls are TRBV4-1 and TRBJ2-7; possibly TRBD1 for D (6 bases). V was pared by 1 base and J by 5 bases, with 12 bases between. Germline CDR1 and CDR2: MGHRA and YSYEKL. The CDR3 has 14 amino acids. The DNA for the CDR3 is TGCGCCAGCAGCCAAGTTCATCAGGGGAACGAGCAGTACTTC. As protein: CASSQVHQGNEQYF.

The rearrangement links TRBV19 to TRBJ2-3; no reliable D call. Trimming took off 3 bases at V and 4 bases at J, with 8 bases between the two ends. This CDR3 has 13 residues. Germline-derived CDR1 and CDR2 are LNHDA and SQIVND (reference sequence). CDR3: CASSIPRADTQYF. The CDR3 bases are TGTGCCAGTAGTATTCCCCGGGCAGATACGCAGTATTTT. The full variable domain, in which reference TRBV19 and TRBJ2-3 provide the parts outside the CDR3, is DGGITQSPKYLFRKEGQNVTLSCEQNLNHDAMYWYRQDPGQGLRLIYYSQIVNDFQKGDIAEGYSVSREKKESFPLTVTSAQKNPTAFYLCASSIPRADTQYFGPGTRLTVL.

The rearrangement uses TRBV6-9 and TRBJ2-1; 12 nucleotides align to TRBD1. The germline V gene encodes CDR1 MNHGY and CDR2 SVAAGI. The CDR3 has 15 residues. The V segment lost 3 bases and the J segment 8 bases; nucleotides outside the gene matches: 5. CDR3 DNA sequence: TGTGCCAGCAGTTACGGGACAGGGGGCATATATGAGCAGTTCTTC. Protein sequence: CASSYGTGGIYEQFF.

The chain employs TRBV5-1 and TRBJ1-1; 7 positions match TRBD1. J gave up 1 base and V 4 bases, and 4 bases lay outside the gene matches. The CDR3 extends over 14 amino acids. The germline V gene has CDR1 SGHRS and CDR2 YFSETQ. CDR3 sequence reads: CASSGTGANTEAFF. In DNA, the CDR3 is TGCGCCAGCAGCGGAACAGGGGCGAACACTGAAGCTTTCTTT.

The chain carries TRBV7-2 and TRBJ2-7; D is perhaps TRBD2 (6 bases). There are 15 residues in the CDR3. Trimming pared 4 bases from V and 3 bases from J, leaving 16 bases between. From germline, CDR1 is SGHTA and CDR2 FQGNSA. CDR3 in amino acids: CASSWGWLASYEQYF. CDR3 nucleotides: TGTGCCAGCAGCTGGGGGTGGCTAGCGAGCTACGAGCAGTACTTC.

The V gene is TRBV5-1, the J gene TRBJ2-3; D not certain. The CDR3 runs to 15 residues. Germline CDR1 reads SGHRS; CDR2 reads YFSETQ. V lost 0 bases, J lost 5 bases, and 13 bases lay in between. The CDR3 DNA reads TGCGCCAGCAGCTTGGGCCATAGATATTTAGATACGCAGTATTTT. It is translated as CASSLGHRYLDTQYF. Full variable domain (missing parts from reference TRBV5-1 and TRBJ2-3): KAGVTQTPRYLIKTRGQQVTLSCSPISGHRSVSWYQQTPGQGLQFLFEYFSETQRNKGNFPGRFSGRQFSNSRSEMNVSTLELGDSALYLCASSLGHRYLDTQYFGPGTRLTVL.

J is TRBJ2-5 and V is TRBV19, with 8 bases lining up with TRBD2. Per the germline V gene, CDR1 is LNHDA and CDR2 is SQIVND (reference sequence). The CDR3 has 15 amino acids. Trimming at V came to 8 bases and at J to 5 bases, leaving 13 bases not matched to a gene. The CDR3 DNA sequence: TGTGCCAGTCGTCCCTTCGCGGGAGGTACTGAGACCCAGTACTTC. Amino acids: CASRPFAGGTETQYF.

The J gene is TRBJ2-3, the V gene TRBV5-1, with D perhaps assigned TRBD1 or TRBD2 (6 bases each). The germline CDR1 and CDR2 sequences are SGHRS and YFSETQ. V lost 4 bases, J lost 4 bases, and 22 bases lay in between. The length of the CDR3 is 17 residues. The CDR3 protein is CASSPGALRLGADTQYF. CDR3 DNA: TGCGCCAGCAGCCCGGGGGCGCTGAGACTAGGAGCAGATACGCAGTATTTT.

V is TRBV28 and J is TRBJ2-3; no firm D call. This CDR3 has 11 amino acids. Trimming left V 9 bases short and J 4 bases short, with 8 bases between. The germline gives CDR1 MDHEN, CDR2 SYDVKM. DNA of the CDR3: TGTGCCAGACCAGCGTCAGATACGCAGTATTTT. This sequence encodes CARPASDTQYF.

The chain carries TRBV19 and TRBJ1-2; 8 nucleotides agree with TRBD1. The V gene's germline CDR1 is LNHDA and CDR2 SQIVND (reference sequence). This CDR3 has 9 residues. V shed 11 bases and J 7 bases; nucleotides not matched to a gene: 0. For the CDR3, the DNA is TGTGCCGGACAGGGTGGCTACACCTTC. It codes for CAGQGGYTF.

The chain has TRBV6-1 and TRBJ2-7; 7 bases line up with TRBD2. Germline CDR1 reads MNHNS; CDR2 reads SASEGT. This CDR3 comprises 16 residues. With 2 bases clipped from V and 2 bases from J, the junction kept 9 bases outside the gene matches. CDR3 residues: CASSEIGTGGPYEQYF. The CDR3 DNA reads TGTGCCAGCAGTGAAATTGGTACGGGAGGTCCCTACGAGCAGTACTTC.

With regard to this clone: The junction departs from the called germline gene at one end, perhaps through a read error. The gene calls are TRBV27 and TRBJ2-1, with 14 bases fitting TRBD2. Germline V CDR1 and CDR2: MNHEY, SMNVEV (reference sequence). There are 14 residues in the CDR3. CDR3 residues: CASSLGGLAGESIF. The CDR3 DNA reads as TGTGCCAGCAGTTTGGGGGGACTAGCGGGAGAGTCGATCTTC.

This clone was seen just once. The rearrangement links TRBV2 to TRBJ2-1, with no clear D. The CDR3 is 15 residues long. Germline V lookup: CDR1 SNHLY, CDR2 FYNNEI. Trimming stripped 8 bases from V and 3 bases from J, with 17 bases between. This chain's CDR3 is CASSEIPTLYNEQFF. The CDR3 bases are TGTGCCAGCTCGGAAATCCCCACGCTCTACAATGAGCAGTTCTTC.

The V and J genes are TRBV6-1 and TRBJ1-5; 7 bases map to TRBD1. The CDR3 is 13 amino acids. Germline V gene data show CDR1 as MNHNS and CDR2 as SASEGT. V shed 4 bases and J 4 bases; nucleotides not matched to a gene: 1. DNA of the CDR3: TGTGCCAGCAGTGTACAGGGGAATCAGCCCCAGCATTTT. It encodes CASSVQGNQPQHF.